The present TCR beta chain was sequenced within a study of T cells in Graves' hyperthyroidism and ophthalmopathy. Whole-study findings and limits: Blood samples included most of the expanded thyroid clonotypes exceeding 0.001. Before onset, by a median of approximately 6.2 months, the model predicted ophthalmopathy.

Ophthalmopathy patients showed a Clinical Activity Score of at least 3, NOSPECS grade of at least 4 and duration under 3 months. Diagnosis rested on symptoms, serum thyroxine and TRAb, thyroid ultrasound, and orbital computed tomography. Points on this clonotype: Its specificity is unknown.

With 3 bases clipped from V and 3 bases from J, the junction kept 3 bases outside the gene matches. The CDR3 sequence is 14 residues long. In germline, CDR1 is SGHTA, CDR2 FQGNSA. TCR beta CDR3 regions were amplified from RNA. The TCR CDR3 first-round RT-PCR relied on the HTBI primer set. From the multiplex PCR reads, TCRdb called clonotypes with MiXCR, one entry per CDR3 protein. The sample holds about 600,000 distinct CDR3 sequences, approximately 15% seen once. The TCR originated in a woman between 18 and 30 years old with Graves' ophthalmopathy. Source material: blood. The J gene is TRBJ1-2, the V gene TRBV7-2; TRBD1 aligns across 8 bases. The CDR3 region has the DNA TGTGCCAGCAGCTTGGGGGGACAGGACTATGGCTACACCTTC. This translates into CASSLGGQDYGYTF.